The clone carrying this T cell receptor beta chain was recorded many times. This sample was taken from a study of CD8 T cells in ankylosing spondylitis. V dropped 3 bases and J dropped 0 bases, with 17 bases sitting between them. This CDR3 spans 17 amino acids. The germline V gene encodes CDR1 SGHVS and CDR2 FQNEAQ. 5'-RACE, quantitative and with molecular barcodes, yielded the TCR beta libraries. TCRdb recomputed calls from the 5' RACE reads with MiXCR, one row per CDR3 protein. The sample includes fewer than 150,000 distinct CDR3 sequences, 7.3% of them seen just once. The chain couples TRBV7-8 to TRBJ1-1, with D hard to call. Input material: blood, either unsorted or a sorted T cell fraction (not recorded which). The sequence derives from a female donor with ankylosing spondylitis or in good health (not recorded which). The CDR3 DNA sequence: TGTGCCAGCAGCTTCCTCAGCGGCCCCGAATTGAACACTGAAGCTTTCTTT. Translating it yields CASSFLSGPELNTEAFF.